This is a list of T cell receptor beta chains from one sample in a study of cytomegalovirus exposure and HLA in healthy donors. Generated by immunoSEQ multiplex PCR, the TCRdb table keeps only in-frame clones and is missing some. Here the sample spans about 120,000 clones, 72% being singletons. The specimen was PBMCs. These receptors originate from a man under 40 in good health and CMV-seronegative. The CDR3 runs from the conserved cysteine through the conserved F or W. The D gene is left open where the match is weak. Size is stated for part of the rows, as once, few or many counts, or as a class when the clone is expanded.

TRBV28	-	few	TRBJ2-7	CASSFGQYEQYF	TGTGCCAGCAGTTTTGGGCAGTACGAGCAGTACTTC
TRBV5-1	TRBD2	-	TRBJ2-3	CASSLLAGGSADTQYF	TGCGCCAGCAGCTTATTAGCGGGGGGGAGCGCAGATACGCAGTATTTT
TRBV28	-	-	TRBJ1-2	CASSPGNYGYTF	TGTGCCAGCAGTCCGGGTAACTATGGCTACACCTTC
TRBV7-9	TRBD1	-	TRBJ1-4	CASSFTGGSEKLFF	TGTGCCAGCAGTTTTACAGGGGGGTCTGAAAAACTGTTTTTT
TRBV2	-	-	TRBJ2-3	CASSEARDTDTQYF	TGTGCCAGCAGTGAAGCCCGCGACACAGATACGCAGTATTTT
TRBV5-1	-	-	TRBJ2-6	CASSWGVPGANVLTF	TGCGCCAGCAGCTGGGGGGTACCTGGGGCCAACGTCCTGACTTTC
TRBV30	TRBD2	-	TRBJ2-7	CAWGEGPEQYF	TGTGCCTGGGGGGAGGGTCCCGAGCAGTACTTC
TRBV6-1	-	-	TRBJ1-4	CASSETWGRSNEKLFF	TGTGCCAGCAGTGAAACTTGGGGGCGGTCTAATGAAAAACTGTTTTTT
TRBV9	TRBD2	-	TRBJ2-3	CASSATKDGSGVADTQYF	TGTGCCAGCAGTGCGACTAAGGATGGCAGCGGGGTGGCAGATACGCAGTATTTT
TRBV4-3	TRBD1	-	TRBJ2-1	CASSQADRGGFNEQFF	TGCGCCAGCAGCCAGGCGGACAGGGGGGGATTCAATGAGCAGTTCTTC
TRBV5-1	TRBD1	-	TRBJ1-2	CASSGGQGKTGTF	TGCGCCAGCAGCGGGGGACAGGGGAAAACGGGCACCTTC
TRBV7-3	-	few	TRBJ2-7	CASSLTGLAYEQYF	TGTGCCAGCAGCTTAACCGGACTGGCCTACGAGCAGTACTTC
TRBV5-4	-	-	TRBJ2-7	CASSLEGGHEQYF	TGTGCCAGCAGCTTGGAAGGAGGCCACGAGCAGTACTTC
TRBV11-2	-	few	TRBJ1-1	CASSLRNRPNTEAFF	TGTGCCAGCAGCTTAAGGAACAGACCGAACACTGAAGCTTTCTTT
TRBV6-1	-	-	TRBJ1-2	CASSEAGRGIYGYTF	TGTGCCAGCAGTGAAGCCGGCCGGGGTATCTATGGCTACACCTTC
TRBV5-5	TRBD1	few	TRBJ1-2	CASSLEGTGVGYTF	TGTGCCAGCAGCTTGGAAGGGACAGGGGTTGGCTACACCTTC
TRBV7-3	-	few	TRBJ1-1	CASSSRRNTEAFF	TGTGCCAGCAGCTCGCGCCGGAACACTGAAGCTTTCTTT
TRBV7-3	-	-	TRBJ1-2	CASSLSSTDNYGYTF	TGTGCCAGCAGCTTATCCTCGACAGATAACTATGGCTACACCTTC
TRBV21-1	-	-	TRBJ1-6	CASSKRGGAVDNSPLHF	TGTGCCAGCAGTAAGAGGGGGGGGGCCGTCGATAATTCACCCCTCCACTTT
TRBV7-2	TRBD1	-	TRBJ1-6	CASSGDRINNSPLHF	TGTGCCAGCAGCGGGGACAGGATAAATAATTCACCCCTCCACTTT
TRBV11-3	-	-	TRBJ2-2	CASSPGGGLRGELFF	TGTGCCAGCAGCCCGGGTGGAGGTCTACGTGGGGAGCTGTTTTTT
TRBV4-2	TRBD1	-	TRBJ2-1	CASSRGQGAEYEQFF	TGTGCCAGCAGCCGGGGACAGGGGGCGGAGTATGAGCAGTTCTTC
TRBV14	TRBD1	-	TRBJ1-2	CASSQNRGPFNYGYTF	TGTGCCAGCAGCCAAAACAGGGGCCCCTTTAACTATGGCTACACCTTC
TRBV6-1	-	-	TRBJ2-7	CASSETQGPTYEQYF	TGTGCCAGCAGTGAAACGCAGGGGCCGACCTACGAGCAGTACTTC
TRBV15	TRBD1	few	TRBJ1-2	CATSRGDRGSYGYTF	TGTGCCACCAGCAGGGGGGACAGGGGGTCCTATGGCTACACCTTC